These T cell receptor beta chains were read from a single sample in a study of blood T cell repertoires in COVID-19. Profiling relied on immunoSEQ multiplex PCR, and the TCRdb table lists in-frame clones only, not all of them. The profile shows 65,000 to 85,000 clones, 85% to 90% of them singletons. The sequenced sample was peripheral blood. These receptors originate from a man in his forties or fifties with acute or convalescent COVID-19. CDR3s include the opening cysteine and the closing phenylalanine or tryptophan. A D gene is named only where the DNA matches it firmly. The size of a clone is reported for some rows only, either as once, few or many, or as a class for expanded clones.

size,J,D,V,DNA,CDR3
.,TRBJ2-7,TRBD1,TRBV28,TGTGCCAGCAGGGAGACGGGACAGGGTGTCTCCGAGCAGTACTTC,CASRETGQGVSEQYF
.,TRBJ1-2,TRBD1,TRBV5-6,TGTGCCAGCAGCTTTGGACAGGGAATGACTAACTATGGCTACACCTTC,CASSFGQGMTNYGYTF
.,TRBJ1-1,TRBD1,TRBV6-5,TGTGCCAGCAGTTACGTCGACAGGGCGAACACTGAAGCTTTCTTT,CASSYVDRANTEAFF
.,TRBJ2-7,TRBD1,TRBV28,TGTGCCAGCAGGCGAACAGGGGCCCACGAGCAGTACTTC,CASRRTGAHEQYF
.,TRBJ2-5,.,TRBV7-9,TGTGCCAGCAGCTCTGGACTACTAAGGGAGACCCAGTACTTC,CASSSGLLRETQYF
.,TRBJ1-2,.,TRBV9,TGTGCCAGCAGCGCTACAGAGTATGGCTACACCTTC,CASSATEYGYTF
.,TRBJ2-3,.,TRBV3-1/TRBV3-2,TGTGCCAGCAGCCCGAGGTCCGCAGATACGCAGTATTTT,CASSPRSADTQYF
.,TRBJ2-1,TRBD2,TRBV7-2,TGTGCCAGCAGCTTTCACCGGACTAGCGGGGGGAATGAGCAGTTCTTC,CASSFHRTSGGNEQFF
.,TRBJ2-1,.,TRBV5-8,TGTGCCAGCAGCTTCCAGGGCGGAACCTACAATGAGCAGTTCTTC,CASSFQGGTYNEQFF
.,TRBJ2-5,TRBD2,TRBV4-3,TGCGCCAGCAGCCGGGAGGGACTAGCGGGAGTTCAGACCCAGTACTTC,CASSREGLAGVQTQYF
.,TRBJ2-1,.,TRBV6-2/TRBV6-3,TGTGCCAGCAGTTACACCCGGAGGGAGCAGTTCTTC,CASSYTRREQFF
few,TRBJ2-2,.,TRBV7-9,TGTGCCAGCTCCACCCCAGTGCAGTTCACCGGGGAGCTGTTTTTT,CASSTPVQFTGELFF
.,TRBJ1-1,.,TRBV7-2,TGTGCCAGCAGCTTAGGGGCGGGTGGCCCCCGAAGTGAAGCTTTCTTT,CASSLGAGGPRSEAFF
once,TRBJ2-1,TRBD2,TRBV5-8,TGTGCCAGCAGCTTGGGTTTGTTAGCGGGAGTGGATGAGCAGTTCTTC,CASSLGLLAGVDEQFF
.,TRBJ1-3,TRBD1,TRBV19,TGTGCCAGTAGTCAAGGGGGCCTATCTGGAAACACCATATATTTT,CASSQGGLSGNTIYF
.,TRBJ1-1,.,TRBV5-1,TGCGCCAGCAGCTTGGACAGTATCAACACTGAAGCTTTCTTT,CASSLDSINTEAFF
once,TRBJ2-4,TRBD1,TRBV3-1/TRBV3-2,TGTGCCAGCAGCCCCAGGGACAGGGGGTCCAAAAACATTCAGTACTTC,CASSPRDRGSKNIQYF
.,TRBJ2-3,.,TRBV30,TGTGCCTGGGGAAAATTAAGCACAGATACGCAGTATTTT,CAWGKLSTDTQYF
.,TRBJ2-5,.,TRBV7-2,TGTGCCAGCAGCTCTAGAGGTCGGGGGGCTTGGAGAGAGACCCAGTACTTC,CASSSRGRGAWRETQYF
.,TRBJ2-1,TRBD2,TRBV24-1,TGTGCCACCAGTGATTCAAGCGGGAGCGCGTCCTACAATGAGCAGTTCTTC,CATSDSSGSASYNEQFF
.,TRBJ1-5,.,TRBV25-1,TGTGCCAGCAGTGGCAGCGTCCCGGATAGCAATCAGCCCCAGCATTTT,CASSGSVPDSNQPQHF
.,TRBJ2-1,.,TRBV29-1,TGCAGCGTTGACAGGGCCGCCAACAATGAGCAGTTCTTC,CSVDRAANNEQFF
.,TRBJ1-3,.,TRBV20-1,TGCAGTGCTAGTGACTCCGGAAACACCATATATTTT,CSASDSGNTIYF
.,TRBJ2-7,TRBD1,TRBV29-1,TGCAGCGTTTTCGGACAGGGCCGCTACGAGCAGTACTTC,CSVFGQGRYEQYF
.,TRBJ1-4,.,TRBV7-9,TGTGCCAGCAGGAGGGATGAAAAACTGTTTTTT,CASRRDEKLFF
.,TRBJ2-3,TRBD2,TRBV29-1,TGCAGCGCCTGGGGGGGTTTCACAGATACGCAGTATTTT,CSAWGGFTDTQYF
.,TRBJ1-3,TRBD1,TRBV9,TGTGCCAGCAGCGCGAGAGGGGGCTCCGACTCTGGAAACACCATATATTTT,CASSARGGSDSGNTIYF
.,TRBJ1-4,.,TRBV29-1,TGCAGCGTTTGGGAGGCTAATAATGAAAAACTGTTTTTT,CSVWEANNEKLFF
.,TRBJ2-7,.,TRBV3-1/TRBV3-2,TGTGCCAGCAGCCGCGGGGTACGCTACGAGCAGTACTTC,CASSRGVRYEQYF
.,TRBJ1-2,TRBD1,TRBV18,TGTGCCAGCTCCCCCGGGACAGGGGGCGGGGATGGCTACACCTTC,CASSPGTGGGDGYTF
once,TRBJ1-2,.,TRBV3-1/TRBV3-2,TGTGCCAGCAGCCAACACGTAGCTAACTATGGCTACACCTTC,CASSQHVANYGYTF
.,TRBJ2-5,TRBD1,TRBV27,TGTGCCAGCAGTTTTGGACAGGGAGAGACCCAGTACTTC,CASSFGQGETQYF
few,TRBJ2-3,.,TRBV11-3,TGTGCCAGCAGCCCGGGGACAGATACGCAGTATTTT,CASSPGTDTQYF
.,TRBJ2-1,.,TRBV2,TGTGCCAGCAGTGAATTGGACAGCTACAATGAGCAGTTCTTC,CASSELDSYNEQFF
.,TRBJ2-1,.,TRBV9,TGTGCCAGCAGCGTAGCCGCAGGCTATGAGCAGTTCTTC,CASSVAAGYEQFF
.,TRBJ1-1,.,TRBV7-6,TGTGCCAGCAGCTCCGAGGCAGGGTGGAGCACTGAAGCTTTCTTT,CASSSEAGWSTEAFF
.,TRBJ2-1,.,TRBV18,TGTGCCAGCTCACCCGAAGCGGCCACCTACAATGAGCAGTTCTTC,CASSPEAATYNEQFF
.,TRBJ1-1,.,TRBV10-3,TGTGCCATCAGTGAGTCAGGCGGTATGAACACTGAAGCTTTCTTT,CAISESGGMNTEAFF